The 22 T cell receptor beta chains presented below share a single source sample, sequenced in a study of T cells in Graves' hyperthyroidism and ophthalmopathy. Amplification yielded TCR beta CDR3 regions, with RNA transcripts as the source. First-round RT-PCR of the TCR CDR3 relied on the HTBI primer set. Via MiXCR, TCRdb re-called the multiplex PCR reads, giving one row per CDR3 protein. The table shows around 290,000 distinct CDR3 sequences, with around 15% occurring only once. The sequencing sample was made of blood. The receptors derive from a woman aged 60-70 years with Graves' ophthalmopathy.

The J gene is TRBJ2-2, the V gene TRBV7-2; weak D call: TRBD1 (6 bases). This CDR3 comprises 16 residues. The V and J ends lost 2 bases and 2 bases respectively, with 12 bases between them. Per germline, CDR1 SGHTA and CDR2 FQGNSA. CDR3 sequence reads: CASSLRTGINTGELFF. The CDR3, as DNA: TGTGCCAGCAGCTTAAGAACAGGGATAAACACCGGGGAGCTGTTTTTT.

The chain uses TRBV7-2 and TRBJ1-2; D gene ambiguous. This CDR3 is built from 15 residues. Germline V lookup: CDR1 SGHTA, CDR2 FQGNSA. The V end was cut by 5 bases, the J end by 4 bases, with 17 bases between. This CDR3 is CASSTSVGIGYGYTF. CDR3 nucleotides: TGTGCCAGCAGCACCTCGGTAGGGATCGGCTATGGCTACACCTTC.

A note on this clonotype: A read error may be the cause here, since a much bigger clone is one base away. Here the CDR3 DNA reads TGTGCCAGCAGAAAGGAACAGGGCAGTGAAGCTTCCTTT. It specifies CASRKEQGSEASF. The V and J genes are TRBV2 and TRBJ1-1; TRBD1 is a possible D gene (6 bases). The CDR3 is made up of 13 amino acids. Germline V gene sequence: CDR1 SNHLY, CDR2 FYNNEI.

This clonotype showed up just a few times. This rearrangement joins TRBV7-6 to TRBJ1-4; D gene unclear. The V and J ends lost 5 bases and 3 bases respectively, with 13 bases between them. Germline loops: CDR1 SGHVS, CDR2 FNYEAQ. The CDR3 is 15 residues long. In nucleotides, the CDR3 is TGTGCCAGCAGCCAACGGTTTGGGTCTAATGAAAAACTGTTTTTT. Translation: CASSQRFGSNEKLFF.

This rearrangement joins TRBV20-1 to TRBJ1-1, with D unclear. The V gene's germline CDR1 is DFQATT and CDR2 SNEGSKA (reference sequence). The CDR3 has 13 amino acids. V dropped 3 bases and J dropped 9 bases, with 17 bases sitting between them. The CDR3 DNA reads TGCAGTGCTAGTATAGTGGACCGCGATAAAGCTTTCTTT. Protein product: CSASIVDRDKAFF.

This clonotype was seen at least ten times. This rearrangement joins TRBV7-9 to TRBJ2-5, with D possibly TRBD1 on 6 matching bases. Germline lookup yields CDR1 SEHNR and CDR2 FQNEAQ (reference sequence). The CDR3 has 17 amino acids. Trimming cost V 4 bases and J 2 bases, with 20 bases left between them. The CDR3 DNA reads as TGTGCCAGCAGCTCACGACACCGGGACAAGAAACAAGAGACCCAGTACTTC. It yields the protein CASSSRHRDKKQETQYF.

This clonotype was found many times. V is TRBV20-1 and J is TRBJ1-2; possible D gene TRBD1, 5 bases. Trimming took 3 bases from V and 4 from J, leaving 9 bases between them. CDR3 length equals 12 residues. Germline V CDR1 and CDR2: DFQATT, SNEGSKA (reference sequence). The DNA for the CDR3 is TGCAGTGCTAGTCTAGGGGTCTATGGCTACACCTTC. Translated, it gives CSASLGVYGYTF.

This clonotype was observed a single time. The CDR3 sequence: CATEVQEREDTQYF. The CDR3 DNA is TGTGCCACGGAGGTCCAGGAACGGGAAGATACGCAGTATTTT. The chain uses TRBV2 and TRBJ2-3; weak D call: TRBD2 (5 bases). The CDR3 is made up of 14 amino acids. Germline V gene lookup returns CDR1 SNHLY and CDR2 FYNNEI. V lost 10 bases to trimming and J lost 5 bases, with 19 bases between them. Complete variable domain (other parts from reference TRBV2 and TRBJ2-3): EPEVTQTPSHQVTQMGQEVILRCVPISNHLYFYWYRQILGQKVEFLVSFYNNEISEKSEIFDDQFSVERPDGSNFTLKIRSTKLEDSAMYFCATEVQEREDTQYFGPGTRLTVL.

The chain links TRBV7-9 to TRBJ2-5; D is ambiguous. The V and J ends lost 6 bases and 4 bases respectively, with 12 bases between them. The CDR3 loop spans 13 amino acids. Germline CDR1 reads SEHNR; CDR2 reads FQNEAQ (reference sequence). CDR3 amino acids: CASSPPVLETQYF. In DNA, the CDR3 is TGTGCCAGCAGTCCCCCGGTATTAGAGACCCAGTACTTC. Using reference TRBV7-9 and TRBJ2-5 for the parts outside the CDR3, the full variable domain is DTGVSQNPRHKITKRGQNVTFRCDPISEHNRLYWYRQTLGQGPEFLTYFQNEAQLEKSRLLSDRFSAERPKGSFSTLEIQRTEQGDSAMYLCASSPPVLETQYFGPGTRLLVL.

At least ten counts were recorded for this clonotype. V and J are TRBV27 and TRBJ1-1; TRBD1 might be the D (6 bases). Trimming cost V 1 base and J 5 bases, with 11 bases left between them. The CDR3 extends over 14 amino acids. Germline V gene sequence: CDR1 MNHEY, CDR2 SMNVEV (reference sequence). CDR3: CASSLFLGGTEAFF. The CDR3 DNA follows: TGTGCCAGCAGTTTATTCTTAGGGGGGACTGAAGCTTTCTTT.

The CDR3 DNA sequence: TGTGCCAGCAGTCCAAGATCGCAGGGTAACACTGAAGCTTTCTTT. Translated: CASSPRSQGNTEAFF. The chain couples TRBV7-6 to TRBJ1-1; TRBD1 is a possible D gene (5 bases). The CDR3 contains 15 residues. Germline values: CDR1 SGHVS, CDR2 FNYEAQ. V shed 6 bases and J shed 2 bases, with 16 bases lying between them.

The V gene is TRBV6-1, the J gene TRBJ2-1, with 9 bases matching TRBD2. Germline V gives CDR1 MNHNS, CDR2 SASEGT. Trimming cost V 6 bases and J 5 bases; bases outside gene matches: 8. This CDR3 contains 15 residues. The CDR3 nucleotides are TGTGCCAGCAGCAACAAGCGGGGGGACCACAATGAGCAGTTCTTC. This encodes CASSNKRGDHNEQFF.

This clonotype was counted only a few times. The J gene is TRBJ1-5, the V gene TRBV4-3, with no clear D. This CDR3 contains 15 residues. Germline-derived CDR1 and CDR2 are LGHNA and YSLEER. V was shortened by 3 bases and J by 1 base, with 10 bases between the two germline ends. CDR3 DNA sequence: TGCGCCAGCAGCCATCGGGCGGAGAGCAATCAGCCCCAGCATTTT. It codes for CASSHRAESNQPQHF.

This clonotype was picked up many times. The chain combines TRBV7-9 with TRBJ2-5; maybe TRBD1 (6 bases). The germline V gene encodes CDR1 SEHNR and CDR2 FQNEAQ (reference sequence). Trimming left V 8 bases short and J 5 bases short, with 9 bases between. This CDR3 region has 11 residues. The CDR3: CASEGDETQYF. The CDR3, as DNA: TGTGCCAGCGAGGGGGATGAGACCCAGTACTTC. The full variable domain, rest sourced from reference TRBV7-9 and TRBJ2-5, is DTGVSQNPRHKITKRGQNVTFRCDPISEHNRLYWYRQTLGQGPEFLTYFQNEAQLEKSRLLSDRFSAERPKGSFSTLEIQRTEQGDSAMYLCASEGDETQYFGPGTRLLVL.

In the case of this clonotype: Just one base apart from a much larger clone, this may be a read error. CDR3 nucleotides: TGTGCCAGTTCTCCCGGGAGCGGAGCTGGCAATGAGCAGTACTTC. The encoded protein is CASSPGSGAGNEQYF. The genes are TRBV2 and TRBJ2-1, with TRBD2 as a possible D gene (6 bases). The J call is uncertain, as TRBJ2-7 better fits the DNA end. Looked up from germline, CDR1 is SNHLY and CDR2 is FYNNEI. This CDR3 has 15 residues.

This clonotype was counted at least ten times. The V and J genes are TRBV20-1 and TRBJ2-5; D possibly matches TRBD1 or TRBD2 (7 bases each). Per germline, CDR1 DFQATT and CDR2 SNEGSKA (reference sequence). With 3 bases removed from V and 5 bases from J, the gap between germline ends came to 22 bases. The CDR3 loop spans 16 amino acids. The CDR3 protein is CSARGSGTEGGETQYF. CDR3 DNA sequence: TGCAGTGCTAGGGGATCCGGGACAGAGGGGGGGGAGACCCAGTACTTC.

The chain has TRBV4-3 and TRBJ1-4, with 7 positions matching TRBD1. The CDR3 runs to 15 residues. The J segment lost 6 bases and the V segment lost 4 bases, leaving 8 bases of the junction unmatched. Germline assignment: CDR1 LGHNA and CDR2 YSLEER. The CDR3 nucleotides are TGCGCCAGCAGCCTGACAGGGCCAGGGGATGAAAAACTGTTTTTT. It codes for CASSLTGPGDEKLFF.

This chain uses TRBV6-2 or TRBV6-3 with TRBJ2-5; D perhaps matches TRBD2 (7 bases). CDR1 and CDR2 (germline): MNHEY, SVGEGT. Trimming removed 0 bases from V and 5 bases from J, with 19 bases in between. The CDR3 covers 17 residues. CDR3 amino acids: CASSYSPVRGADETQYF. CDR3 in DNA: TGTGCCAGCAGTTACTCACCTGTTCGGGGGGCCGATGAGACCCAGTACTTC.

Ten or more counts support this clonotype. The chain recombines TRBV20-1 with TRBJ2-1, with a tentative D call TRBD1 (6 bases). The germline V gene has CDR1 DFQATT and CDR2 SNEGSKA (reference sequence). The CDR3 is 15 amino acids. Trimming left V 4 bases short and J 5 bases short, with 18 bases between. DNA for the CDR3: TGCAGTGCTAAAATAAACAGGGCCCAAAACAATGAGCAGTTCTTC. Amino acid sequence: CSAKINRAQNNEQFF.

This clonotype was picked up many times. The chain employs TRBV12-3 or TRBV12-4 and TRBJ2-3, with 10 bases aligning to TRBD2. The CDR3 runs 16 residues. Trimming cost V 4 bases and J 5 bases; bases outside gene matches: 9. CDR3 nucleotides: TGTGCCAGCAGTTCCCAAGCGGGGGGGCTGGGAGATACGCAGTATTTT. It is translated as CASSSQAGGLGDTQYF.

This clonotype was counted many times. The CDR3 loop is CASSSAPQGTYGYTF. The CDR3 nucleotides read TGCGCCAGCAGCTCAGCCCCACAGGGGACGTATGGCTACACCTTC. V usage is TRBV5-1 and J usage is TRBJ1-2, with 7 bases aligning to TRBD1. The CDR3 contains 15 residues. Trimming cost V 3 bases and J 5 bases; bases outside gene matches: 10. Germline lookup yields CDR1 SGHRS and CDR2 YFSETQ.

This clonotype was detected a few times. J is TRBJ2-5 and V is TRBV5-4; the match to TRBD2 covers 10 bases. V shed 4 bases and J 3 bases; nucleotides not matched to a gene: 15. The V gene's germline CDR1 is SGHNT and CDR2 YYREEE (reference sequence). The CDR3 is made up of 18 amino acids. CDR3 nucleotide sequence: TGTGCCAGCAGCAGGTCTCGGTCTAGCGGGAGAGGAGAAGAGACCCAGTACTTC. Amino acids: CASSRSRSSGRGEETQYF.